This T cell receptor (beta chain) was captured by sequencing in a study of blood T cell repertoires in COVID-19. For the study at large: COVID-19 samples collected from the United States, Italy and Spain covered acute and convalescent phases. T cells, B-cell-depleted T cells, or PBMCs supplied cDNA or gDNA.

Under the authors' procedure: Estimated nucleated cell counts came from reference gene primer amplification. Using immunoSEQ multiplex PCR, the repertoire was profiled, and TCRdb retains in-frame clones only, with some absent. That table gives V, J and clone size, and the DNA gave D and trimming. The data contain roughly 41,000 clones, over 80% of them seen just once; the ten biggest clones take up approximately 40%. Looked up from germline, CDR1 is KGHDR and CDR2 is SFDVKD. The V segment lost 6 bases and the J segment 1 base; nucleotides outside the gene matches: 1. The CDR3 is made up of 14 amino acids.

The sample consisted of peripheral blood. This TCR was recovered from a woman aged 80 or over with acute or convalescent COVID-19. This sequence joins TRBV24-1 and TRBJ2-3; 9 bases match TRBD2. CDR3 loop: CATSRTSGTDTQYF. As DNA, the CDR3 is TGTGCCACCAGTAGGACTAGCGGCACAGATACGCAGTATTTT.